Sequencing of this T cell receptor (beta chain) was carried out in a study of T cell responses to AZD1222 COVID-19 vaccine (dated by TCRdb to about 2021). Broadly, across the study: A total of just over 230 trial participants underwent TCR sequencing, of whom around 210 had received two doses of AZD1222 and around 25 had received two doses of the MenACWY control vaccine. Enrollment into the trials was organized by age into subgroups of 18-55, 56-69 and 70-plus years, and those subgroups contained approximately 150, 30 and 60 TCR-sequenced participants, respectively. Points the paper makes about the study in general: In the small 56-69-year group, the increase in depth fell short of significance, most likely because of low power. Vaccine-associated CD4 TCRs spanned the whole spike protein, with dominant responses in regions 160-218 and 743-854. Reportedly, almost half of the unique spike-specific TCRs recognized epitopes lying outside the regions that are mutated in the B.1.351 and B.1.1.7 variants. Because no day 14 peak-response samples were available, the repertoires could be characterized only after the peak T cell response. Most participants were white British and females outnumbered males, and the authors suggested that clonal diversity may have been underestimated. Conclusions about previously exposed vaccinees are limited, since just a handful of AZD1222 recipients were seropositive for SARS-CoV-2 at baseline. After two AZD1222 doses, both the breadth and the depth of spike-specific TCRs were significantly higher than at day 0 and than in MenACWY recipients.

The time point label for this specimen denotes: about 28 days (+/-7) after the second vaccine dose. AZD1222 recipients whose second dose came at about 4 weeks and those whose second dose came at about 12 weeks were combined into one group, since spike-specific TCR depth and breadth did not differ between the two schedules. Vaccinee samples came from UK trials COV001 and COV002, including a single-blind randomized controlled phase 2/3 trial of AZD1222 (ChAdOx1 nCoV-19) in healthy adults. Trial participant PBMC samples were collected at day 0 and day 28 after the second dose for TCRbeta chain sequencing. The CDR3 regions of human TCRbeta chains were analyzed by immunosequencing. In the paper's pipeline: Repertoire TCRs were matched against a reference library of SARS-CoV-2-specific TCRs generated with the MIRA antigen-specificity platform. Breadth meant the fraction of unique TCRs that were SARS-CoV-2-associated, whereas depth meant the fraction of total T cells that were SARS-CoV-2-associated. Using the MIRA data, each spike-specific TCR was assigned both to the spike region to which the TCR was reactive and to a CD4 or CD8 class. Log10-transformed breadth and depth values were compared by one-way ANOVA with Sidak's multiple comparisons tests. As stored in TCRdb, this immuneACCESS dataset retains in-frame rearrangements with V and J assigned. A fraction of the clones does not appear; measured against another copy, unresolved V genes explain less than half of the discrepancy, and the remainder lacks a known reason. V, J and clone size reflect that table, while D and trimming were determined from the DNA. This sample comprises about 150,000 clones, about 89% of them detected only once. Of the sample, just over 9% is held by the ten largest clones.

Concerning this clone: The antigen it binds to is not known. Base qualities are not at hand, and no much larger clone is one base apart. Within the sample, other DNA sequences also encode this same CDR3.

V loses 7 bases, J loses 7 bases, and the germline ends lie 14 bases apart. Including cysteine and phenylalanine, the CDR3 has 13 amino acids. The DNA shown is the 39-base CDR3, in frame from base 1. The germline V gene supplies CDR1 SNHLY and CDR2 FYNNEI. The sequence derives from an adult who received the AZD1222 COVID-19 vaccine. The sample here was peripheral blood, taken 28 days after the second AZD1222 dose. The rearranged segments are TRBV2 and TRBJ2-1; perhaps TRBD1 is the D gene, with 5 bases matching. Read as DNA, the sequence is TGTGCCAGCACACTGGGTCCAGGGAATGAGCAGTTCTTC. Translation gives CASTLGPGNEQFF.